This entry lists 18 T cell receptor beta chains sequenced from one sample in a study of cytomegalovirus exposure and HLA in healthy donors. The study ran its PCR with 60 Vbeta and 13 Jbeta primers. Some clones are missing from TCRdb's copy, which holds only in-frame ones; the method was immunoSEQ multiplex PCR. In all, the sample yields under 150,000 clones. What was sequenced was PBMCs. These receptors came from a man aged 40-55 years in good health and CMV-seronegative.

The CDR3, as DNA: TGCGCCAGCAGCCGCGGGGACTCCTACGAGCAGTACTTC. As protein: CASSRGDSYEQYF. V is TRBV4-1 and J is TRBJ2-7, with a possible D match to TRBD2 (6 bases). Between the trimmed V and J ends, which lost 4 bases and 0 bases, there was a span of 7 bases. The germline gives CDR1 MGHRA, CDR2 YSYEKL. This CDR3 has 13 residues.

This chain connects TRBV18 to TRBJ1-4; 8 positions agree with TRBD1. Germline V CDR1 and CDR2: KGHSH, LQKENI. Unmatched junction bases numbered 6, after V lost 2 bases and J lost 4 bases. The CDR3 runs to 16 residues. In DNA form, the CDR3 reads TGTGCCAGCTCACCAAGACAGGGGCCAAGTAATGAAAAACTGTTTTTT. This gives the protein CASSPRQGPSNEKLFF.

This chain joins TRBV5-1 and TRBJ2-2, with TRBD1 identical over 7 bases. The CDR3 consists of 16 residues. Trimming at V came to 0 bases and at J to 5 bases, leaving 7 bases not matched to a gene. Germline V gives CDR1 SGHRS, CDR2 YFSETQ. The CDR3 DNA is TGCGCCAGCAGCTTGGTACGTGGGACAGAGACCGGGGAGCTGTTTTTT. This codes for CASSLVRGTETGELFF.

The gene calls are TRBV6-4 and TRBJ1-4, with 7 bases that match TRBD1. Trimming at V came to 10 bases and at J to 0 bases, leaving 14 bases not matched to a gene. The CDR3 covers 17 residues. Germline loops: CDR1 MRHNA, CDR2 SNTAGT. This chain's CDR3 is CAIRDRHSVATNEKLFF. In nucleotides, the CDR3 is TGTGCCATAAGGGACAGACACTCCGTTGCAACTAATGAAAAACTGTTTTTT.

The chain joins TRBV7-9 to TRBJ1-4; 8 nucleotides align to TRBD1. Germline assignment: CDR1 SEHNR and CDR2 FQNEAQ (reference sequence). J was trimmed by 4 bases and V by 7 bases; bases with no gene match: 8. CDR3 size: 15 residues. The CDR3 nucleotides are TGTGCCAGCACCCTCCCGACAGGGGATAATGAAAAACTGTTTTTT. Amino acid sequence: CASTLPTGDNEKLFF.

The gene calls are TRBV27 and TRBJ2-7, with D possibly matching TRBD1 (6 bases). Germline lookup yields CDR1 MNHEY and CDR2 SMNVEV (reference sequence). CDR3 length: 12 amino acids. The V end lost 5 bases, the J end lost 6 bases, and 11 bases lay between the germline ends. The CDR3 loop reads CASSTQGSEQYF. The CDR3 DNA follows: TGTGCCAGCAGTACACAGGGAAGCGAGCAGTACTTC.

The rearrangement links TRBV10-3 to TRBJ1-2, with 7 bases lining up with TRBD1. The trim removed 10 bases at V and 5 bases at J, leaving 16 bases unmatched. This CDR3 contains 15 residues. Germline V CDR1 and CDR2: ENHRY, SYGVKD. The CDR3 here is CATFGTAENSYGYTF. The CDR3 nucleotides are TGTGCCACCTTCGGGACAGCCGAAAACTCTTATGGCTACACCTTC.

This rearrangement joins TRBV5-4 to TRBJ2-3; 9 nucleotides match TRBD2. Per germline, CDR1 SGHNT and CDR2 YYREEE (reference sequence). With V trimmed by 4 bases and J by 5 bases, 5 bases remained unmatched. The CDR3 spans 14 residues. In nucleotides, the CDR3 is TGTGCCAGCAGCCGTAGCGGGGGCCTAGATACGCAGTATTTT. It encodes CASSRSGGLDTQYF.

This rearrangement joins TRBV7-2 to TRBJ2-3, with D maybe TRBD1 (6 bases). Germline V gene lookup returns CDR1 SGHTA and CDR2 FQGNSA. Trimming pared 3 bases from V and 3 bases from J, leaving 16 bases between. This CDR3 comprises 16 residues. CDR3 amino acids: CASSFQGSLSTDTQYF. The CDR3, as DNA: TGTGCCAGCAGCTTTCAGGGGTCCCTAAGTACAGATACGCAGTATTTT.

The rearrangement links TRBV29-1 to TRBJ1-1; D not resolved. Trimming took 6 bases from V and 2 from J, leaving 22 bases between them. Germline CDR1 and CDR2: SQVTM and ANQGSEA. The CDR3 is made up of 16 amino acids. The CDR3 spells CSVVGRVPRGNTEAFF. CDR3 nucleotide sequence: TGCAGCGTCGTGGGGAGGGTTCCCCGGGGTAACACTGAAGCTTTCTTT. The whole variable domain, remainder taken from reference TRBV29-1 and TRBJ1-1, is SAVISQKPSRDICQRGTSLTIQCQVDSQVTMMFWYRQQPGQSLTLIATANQGSEATYESGFVIDKFPISRPNLTFSTLTVSNMSPEDSSIYLCSVVGRVPRGNTEAFFGQGTRLTVV.

The chain is built from TRBV11-1 and TRBJ2-7, with a possible D match to TRBD1 (6 bases). This CDR3 spans 13 amino acids. The V end was cut by 3 bases, the J end by 4 bases, with 10 bases between. Germline V CDR1 and CDR2: SGHAT, FQDESV (reference sequence). The CDR3 DNA reads TGTGCCAGCAGCTTCGGTCAGGGGTACGAGCAGTACTTC. It yields the protein CASSFGQGYEQYF.

This chain uses TRBV7-6 with TRBJ1-1; 7 nucleotides match TRBD1. Germline CDR1 is SGHVS and CDR2 is FNYEAQ. Losses at the gene ends were 5 bases for V and 0 bases for J; bases not matched to a gene: 6. The CDR3 is made up of 15 amino acids. The chain's CDR3 is CASSAEGAVNTEAFF. The CDR3, as DNA: TGTGCCAGCAGCGCTGAGGGGGCCGTGAACACTGAAGCTTTCTTT. Drawing the rest from reference TRBV7-6 and TRBJ1-1, the complete variable domain is GAGVSQSPRYKVTKRGQDVALRCDPISGHVSLYWYRQALGQGPEFLTYFNYEAQQDKSGLPNDRFSAERPEGSISTLTIQRTEQRDSAMYRCASSAEGAVNTEAFFGQGTRLTVV.

This chain links TRBV5-4 with TRBJ2-5; TRBD1 might be the D (5 bases). Trimming took 3 bases from V and 5 from J, leaving 5 bases between them. Germline CDR1 reads SGHNT; CDR2 reads YYREEE (reference sequence). This CDR3 has 11 residues. The CDR3: CASSWGETQYF. DNA of the CDR3: TGTGCCAGCAGCTGGGGCGAGACCCAGTACTTC.

The chain combines TRBV9 with TRBJ2-5; 8 nucleotides match TRBD1. The CDR3 extends over 15 amino acids. Germline CDR1 and CDR2: SGDLS and YYNGEE. The J segment lost 5 bases and the V segment lost 0 bases, leaving 6 bases of the junction unmatched. CDR3 sequence (DNA): TGTGCCAGCAGCGTAGCGCCAGGGGGCTCCGAGACCCAGTACTTC. The encoded protein is CASSVAPGGSETQYF.

V gene TRBV9 combines with J gene TRBJ2-7; TRBD1 agrees at 7 bases. The trim removed 8 bases at V and 3 bases at J, leaving 5 bases unmatched. The germline V gene has CDR1 SGDLS and CDR2 YYNGEE. This CDR3 contains 12 residues. The CDR3, as DNA: TGTGCCAGGACAGGGACCCTCTACGAGCAGTACTTC. It yields the protein CARTGTLYEQYF.

The chain links TRBV14 to TRBJ2-2; D is undetermined. CDR1 and CDR2 from the germline V gene are SGHDN and FVKESK. V was pared by 0 bases and J by 11 bases, with 7 bases between. This CDR3 has 12 residues. Written as DNA, the CDR3 is TGTGCCAGCAGCCAAGATAGAAGAGAGCTGTTTTTT. Its protein product is CASSQDRRELFF.

The CDR3 loop is CASSYDTSNQPQHF. CDR3 DNA: TGTGCCAGCAGTTACGACACTAGCAATCAGCCCCAGCATTTT. The chain employs TRBV6-6 and TRBJ1-5; D gene unclear. Trimming removed 2 bases from V and 0 bases from J, with 5 bases in between. The CDR3 runs to 14 residues. Looked up from germline, CDR1 is MNHNY and CDR2 is SVGAGI (reference sequence).

V usage is TRBV5-1 and J usage is TRBJ2-7; TRBD1 matches 12 bases. The CDR3 is 15 amino acids. In germline, CDR1 is SGHRS, CDR2 YFSETQ. J gave up 7 bases and V 3 bases, and 8 bases lay outside the gene matches. DNA of the CDR3: TGCGCCAGCAGCTGGGGACAGGGGGCTGAAAGGGAGCAGTACTTC. It translates to CASSWGQGAEREQYF.